The sequence of this TCR beta chain was determined in a study of metastatic and nonmetastatic thyroid tumors. The wider study: Patients with malignant and benign thyroid disease provided blood and tumor or nodule tissue, whose repertoires were compared.

Authors' data handling: Between-group CDR3 differences, defined by clinicopathological status, yielded a distant-metastasis classifier for papillary thyroid cancer. TCRdb ran MiXCR on the PCR reads. TCRdb, rather than the study authors, made the V and J calls. The sample includes about 19,000 clones, 36% of them seen just once. No patient received treatment before thyroid surgery. Germline V gene data show CDR1 as LGHNA and CDR2 as YSLEER. This CDR3 region has 15 residues. Trimming stripped 1 base from V and 6 bases from J, with 15 bases between. Material: tumor tissue. The chain has TRBV4-3 and TRBJ1-1, with D maybe TRBD1 (5 bases). The TCR comes from a female donor with papillary thyroid cancer or a benign thyroid nodule (not recorded which). Some clones in this sample may be carry-over from other donors' samples. In DNA, the CDR3 is TGCGCCAGCAGCCAAGGAGGAAGTTGGGGGGCTGAAGCTTTCTTT. This gives the protein CASSQGGSWGAEAFF.